This T cell receptor (beta chain) comes out of a study of T cell responses to AZD1222 COVID-19 vaccine. Findings of the study overall: Among spike-specific TCRs, nearly half reportedly target unmutated variant regions. Spike-spanning, vaccine-associated CD4 TCRs were dominant at 160-218 and 743-854. Scientists sampled the repertoires only once the peak T cell response had passed. Clonal diversity was possibly underestimated, and the donors were mostly white British, with more females.

The method was immunoSEQ multiplex PCR; TCRdb's version includes in-frame clones alone and lacks a portion of them. The data contain about 170,000 clones, around 87% of them seen just once; the ten biggest clones take up roughly 6.9%. The CDR3 sequence is 13 residues long. Per the germline V gene, CDR1 is MDHEN and CDR2 is SYDVKM. The junction had 7 bases not matched to a gene; V was cut back by 7 bases and J by 5 bases. About this clone: Its specificity is not known.

The sample here was peripheral blood, taken on day 0 of AZD1222 vaccination. This clonotype was obtained from an adult in good health. The gene calls are TRBV28 and TRBJ2-5; TRBD2 matches 7 bases. This CDR3 is CASMWGGIETQYF. CDR3 nucleotide sequence: TGTGCCAGCATGTGGGGGGGTATTGAGACCCAGTACTTC.